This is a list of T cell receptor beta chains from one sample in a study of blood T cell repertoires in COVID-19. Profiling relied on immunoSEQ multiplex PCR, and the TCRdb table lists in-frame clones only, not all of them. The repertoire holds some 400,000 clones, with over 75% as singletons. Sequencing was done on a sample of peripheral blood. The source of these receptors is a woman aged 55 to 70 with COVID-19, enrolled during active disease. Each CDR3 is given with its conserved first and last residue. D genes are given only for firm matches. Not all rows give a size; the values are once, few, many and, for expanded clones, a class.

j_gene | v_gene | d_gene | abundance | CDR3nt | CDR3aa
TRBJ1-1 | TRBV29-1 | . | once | TGCAGCGTCAGGGCGAAGAACACTGAAGCTTTCTTT | CSVRAKNTEAFF
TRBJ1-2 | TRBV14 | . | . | TGTGCCAGCAGCCTCGGACGGGCCGCAGGGGGCTACACCTTC | CASSLGRAAGGYTF
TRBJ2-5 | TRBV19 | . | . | TGTGCCAGTAGTGGGCGAATCGGCGGGGAGACCCAGTACTTC | CASSGRIGGETQYF
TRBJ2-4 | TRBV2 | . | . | TGTGCCAGCAGTGAAGCAAGGCAGGGGGGAAACATTCAGTACTTC | CASSEARQGGNIQYF
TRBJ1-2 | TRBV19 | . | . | TGTGCCAGTAGTATCGGTAGTCGAGGCTACACCTTC | CASSIGSRGYTF
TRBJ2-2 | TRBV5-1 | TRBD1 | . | TGCGCCAGCAGCTTTGACAGGGGTACGAACACCGGGGAGCTGTTTTTT | CASSFDRGTNTGELFF
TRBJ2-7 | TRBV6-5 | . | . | TGTGCCAGCACCGAGAGACAGTTCAGGTCCTACGAGCAGTACTTC | CASTERQFRSYEQYF
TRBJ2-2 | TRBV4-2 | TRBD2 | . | TGTGCCAGCAGCCAAGGTGGCGGGGGAACGAACACCGGGGAGCTGTTTTTT | CASSQGGGGTNTGELFF
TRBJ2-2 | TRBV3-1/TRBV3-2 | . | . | TGTGCCAGCAGCCGGACCAGAGGGTTTACCGGGGAGCTGTTTTTT | CASSRTRGFTGELFF
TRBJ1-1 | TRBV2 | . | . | TGTGCCAGCAGTCTAAGCGGGGAGAACACTGAAGCTTTCTTT | CASSLSGENTEAFF
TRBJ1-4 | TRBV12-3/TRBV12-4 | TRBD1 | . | TGTGCCACAGGAAGGGGGCGTAATGAAAAACTGTTTTTT | CATGRGRNEKLFF
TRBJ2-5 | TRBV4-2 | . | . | TGTGCCAGCAGCCAGGGGCAGGGCGGGACCCAGTACTTC | CASSQGQGGTQYF
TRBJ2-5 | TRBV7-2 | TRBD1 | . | TGTGCCAGCAGCAGACAGACAGGGGGCGGGGAGGAGACCCAGTACTTC | CASSRQTGGGEETQYF
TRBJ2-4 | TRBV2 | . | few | TGTGCCAGCAGTGACGGTATCCTGAACATTCAGTACTTC | CASSDGILNIQYF
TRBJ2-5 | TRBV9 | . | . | TGTGCCAGCAGCAGGGGCGCTTTTAAGGAGGGAGAGACCCAGTACTTC | CASSRGAFKEGETQYF
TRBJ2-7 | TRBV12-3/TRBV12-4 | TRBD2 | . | TGTGCCAGCAGGGCCAGCGGGGGCTACGAGCAGTACTTC | CASRASGGYEQYF
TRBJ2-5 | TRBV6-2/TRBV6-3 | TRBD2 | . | TGTGCCAGCAGTTACGGATTAGCGGGGGCGGAGACCCAGTACTTC | CASSYGLAGAETQYF
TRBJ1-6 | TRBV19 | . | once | TGTGCCAGTAAGCGCGGGGATTATAATTCACCCCTCCACTTT | CASKRGDYNSPLHF
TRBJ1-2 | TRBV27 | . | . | TGTGCCAGCAGTTTAGGCCAGGGACTTGGCTACACCTTC | CASSLGQGLGYTF
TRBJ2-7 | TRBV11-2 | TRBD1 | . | TGTGCCAGCAGCTTAGGGGCGTCGGCAGGGGGTTACGAGCAGTACTTC | CASSLGASAGGYEQYF
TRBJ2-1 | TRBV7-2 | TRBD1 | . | TGTGCCAGCAGCCCGAGGACAGGGACGGGTTACAATGAGCAGTTCTTC | CASSPRTGTGYNEQFF
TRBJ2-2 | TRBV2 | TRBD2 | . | TGTGCCAGCAGCTCCCGCGGAGCGGGGGGGAGAGACACCGGGGAGCTGTTTTTT | CASSSRGAGGRDTGELFF
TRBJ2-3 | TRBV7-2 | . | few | TGTGCCAGCAGCTTAGGCGGGTTTGGCACAGATACGCAGTATTTT | CASSLGGFGTDTQYF
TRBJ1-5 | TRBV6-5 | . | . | TGTGCCAGCCGGAGGTACCAACTAAGCAATCAGCCCCAGCATTTT | CASRRYQLSNQPQHF
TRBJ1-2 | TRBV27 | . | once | TGTGCCACCAGCCGAGGGCGGGGGGCCGAGTCTGGCTACACCTTC | CATSRGRGAESGYTF